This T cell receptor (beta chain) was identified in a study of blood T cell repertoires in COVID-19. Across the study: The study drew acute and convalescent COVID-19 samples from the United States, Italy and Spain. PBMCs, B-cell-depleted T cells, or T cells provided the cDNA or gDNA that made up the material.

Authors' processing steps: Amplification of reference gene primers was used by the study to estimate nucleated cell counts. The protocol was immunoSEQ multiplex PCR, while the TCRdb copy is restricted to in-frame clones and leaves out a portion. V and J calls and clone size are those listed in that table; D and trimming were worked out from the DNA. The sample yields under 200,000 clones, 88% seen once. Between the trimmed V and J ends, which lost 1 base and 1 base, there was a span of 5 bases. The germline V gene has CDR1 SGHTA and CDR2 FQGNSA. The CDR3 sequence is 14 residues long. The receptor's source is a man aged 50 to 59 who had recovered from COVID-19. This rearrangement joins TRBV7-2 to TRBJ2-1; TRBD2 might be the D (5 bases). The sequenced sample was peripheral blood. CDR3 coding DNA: TGTGCCAGCAGCTTAGGAGGGTCCTACAATGAGCAGTTCTTC. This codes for CASSLGGSYNEQFF. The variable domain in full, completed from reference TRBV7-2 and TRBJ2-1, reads GAGVSQSPSNKVTEKGKDVELRCDPISGHTALYWYRQSLGQGLEFLIYFQGNSAPDKSGLPSDRFSAERTGGSVSTLTIQRTQQEDSAVYLCASSLGGSYNEQFFGPGTRLTVL.